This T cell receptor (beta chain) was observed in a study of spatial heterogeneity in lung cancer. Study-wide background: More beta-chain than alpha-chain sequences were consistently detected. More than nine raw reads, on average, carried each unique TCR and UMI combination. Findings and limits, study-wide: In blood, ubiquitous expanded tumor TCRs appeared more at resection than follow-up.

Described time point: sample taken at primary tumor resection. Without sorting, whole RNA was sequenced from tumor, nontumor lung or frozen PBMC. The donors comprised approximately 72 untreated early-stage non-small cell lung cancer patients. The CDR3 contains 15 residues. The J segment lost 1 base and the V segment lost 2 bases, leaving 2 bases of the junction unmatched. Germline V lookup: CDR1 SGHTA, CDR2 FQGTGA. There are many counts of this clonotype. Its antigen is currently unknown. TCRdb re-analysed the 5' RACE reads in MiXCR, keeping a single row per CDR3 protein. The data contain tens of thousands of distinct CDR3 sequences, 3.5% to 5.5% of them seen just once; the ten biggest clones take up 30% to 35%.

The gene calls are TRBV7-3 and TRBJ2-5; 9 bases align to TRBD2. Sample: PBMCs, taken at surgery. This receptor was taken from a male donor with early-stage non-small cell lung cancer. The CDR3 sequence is CASSLAGGSQETQYF. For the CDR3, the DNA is TGTGCCAGCAGCTTAGCGGGGGGGAGCCAAGAGACCCAGTACTTC.